This is a list of T cell receptor beta chains from one sample in a study of cytomegalovirus exposure and HLA in healthy donors. TCRdb's copy holds only in-frame clones and misses some; the assay was immunoSEQ multiplex PCR. Of 90,000 to 100,000 clones listed, 60% to 85% are singletons. Sequenced input: PBMCs. The source is a man aged 55 to 70 in good health and CMV-seropositive. Each CDR3 is given with its conserved first and last residue. Fields, in order: CDR3 DNA, CDR3 protein, V gene, clone size, J gene, D gene. D genes are given only for firm matches. The size field is filled for only some rows; it gives once, few, many or a size class.

cdr3_nt: TGTGCCAGCAGAGTTACCGGGACAGGGGCCGGGGAGCTGTTTTTT
cdr3_aa: CASRVTGTGAGELFF
v_call: TRBV2
clone_size: -
j_call: TRBJ2-2
d_call: TRBD1

cdr3_nt: TGTGCCAGCAGCTCGAAGACAGTGCAGGTCACAGATACGCAGTATTTT
cdr3_aa: CASSSKTVQVTDTQYF
v_call: TRBV7-9
clone_size: once
j_call: TRBJ2-3
d_call: -

cdr3_nt: TGTGCCAGCAGCTCCTGGACCGGGAACAATGAGCAGTTCTTC
cdr3_aa: CASSSWTGNNEQFF
v_call: TRBV7-8
clone_size: -
j_call: TRBJ2-1
d_call: -

cdr3_nt: TGTGCCAGCAGTGCATCCGGGACAGGGTTGAATTCACCCCTCCACTTT
cdr3_aa: CASSASGTGLNSPLHF
v_call: TRBV27
clone_size: -
j_call: TRBJ1-6
d_call: TRBD1

cdr3_nt: TGTGCCAGCAGCTTACAGGGGCGTTCAGGCGAGCAGTACTTC
cdr3_aa: CASSLQGRSGEQYF
v_call: TRBV13
clone_size: few
j_call: TRBJ2-7
d_call: -

cdr3_nt: TGTGCCATCAGTCCCCGGGGCTATGGCTACACCTTC
cdr3_aa: CAISPRGYGYTF
v_call: TRBV10-3
clone_size: -
j_call: TRBJ1-2
d_call: -

cdr3_nt: TGCGCCAGCAGTTCCGGACTAGCGGGGGGGACAGATACGCAGTATTTT
cdr3_aa: CASSSGLAGGTDTQYF
v_call: TRBV5-1
clone_size: -
j_call: TRBJ2-3
d_call: TRBD2

cdr3_nt: TGTGCCAGCAGCGCTCCCGGTAGGGGCTACGAGCAGTACTTC
cdr3_aa: CASSAPGRGYEQYF
v_call: TRBV9
clone_size: -
j_call: TRBJ2-7
d_call: -

cdr3_nt: TGCGCCAGCAGAACAACCGGGACTAGTGCAGATACGCAGTATTTT
cdr3_aa: CASRTTGTSADTQYF
v_call: TRBV5-1
clone_size: -
j_call: TRBJ2-3
d_call: TRBD2

cdr3_nt: TGTGCCAGCAGCCCACAGGGGGTCGGGCCCCAGCATTTT
cdr3_aa: CASSPQGVGPQHF
v_call: TRBV9
clone_size: -
j_call: TRBJ1-5
d_call: TRBD1

cdr3_nt: TGTGCCAGCAGCCCACAGGGGACCTATAATTCACCCCTCCACTTT
cdr3_aa: CASSPQGTYNSPLHF
v_call: TRBV2
clone_size: -
j_call: TRBJ1-6
d_call: TRBD1

cdr3_nt: TGTGCCAGCAGGACCAAAACAGGGGCTGCCTACGAGCAGTACTTC
cdr3_aa: CASRTKTGAAYEQYF
v_call: TRBV7-9
clone_size: -
j_call: TRBJ2-7
d_call: TRBD1

cdr3_nt: TGTGCCAGCTCACCTTCCGGACTCTCCTACGAGCAGTACTTC
cdr3_aa: CASSPSGLSYEQYF
v_call: TRBV18
clone_size: -
j_call: TRBJ2-7
d_call: -

cdr3_nt: TGTGCCAGCAGGGTCCTGACAGACTCCTACGAGCAGTACTTC
cdr3_aa: CASRVLTDSYEQYF
v_call: TRBV2
clone_size: few
j_call: TRBJ2-7
d_call: -

cdr3_nt: TGTGCCAGCAGCTTGTGGGAGGGTCTGGGGCCCCAGCATTTT
cdr3_aa: CASSLWEGLGPQHF
v_call: TRBV5-6
clone_size: -
j_call: TRBJ1-5
d_call: -

cdr3_nt: TGTGCCTGGAGTCCTACAGGGTATGGTGGCTACACCTTC
cdr3_aa: CAWSPTGYGGYTF
v_call: TRBV30
clone_size: once
j_call: TRBJ1-2
d_call: -

cdr3_nt: TGTGCCTCCCAGGGGATGCAGTGCACTGAAGCTTTCTTT
cdr3_aa: CASQGMQCTEAFF
v_call: TRBV21-1
clone_size: -
j_call: TRBJ1-1
d_call: -

cdr3_nt: TGTGCCACCAGCAGAGTATTGGGCGGGGGAGACAATGAGCAGTTCTTC
cdr3_aa: CATSRVLGGGDNEQFF
v_call: TRBV15
clone_size: -
j_call: TRBJ2-1
d_call: TRBD2

cdr3_nt: TGTGCCAGCAGCTTAGGTACAGGGCTTAGGAACACCATATATTTT
cdr3_aa: CASSLGTGLRNTIYF
v_call: TRBV7-2
clone_size: -
j_call: TRBJ1-3
d_call: -

cdr3_nt: TGCGCCAGCAGCCAAGAAAGGACAGGGGGCTACAATGAGCAGTTCTTC
cdr3_aa: CASSQERTGGYNEQFF
v_call: TRBV4-3
clone_size: -
j_call: TRBJ2-1
d_call: TRBD1

cdr3_nt: TGTGCCAGCAGCTTGGGACGGACAGCAAGAGATACCCAGTACTTC
cdr3_aa: CASSLGRTARDTQYF
v_call: TRBV7-8
clone_size: -
j_call: TRBJ2-5
d_call: -

cdr3_nt: TGTGCCACGCAGGGGGCGTCCAACAATCAGCCCCAGCATTTT
cdr3_aa: CATQGASNNQPQHF
v_call: TRBV28
clone_size: -
j_call: TRBJ1-5
d_call: TRBD1

cdr3_nt: TGTGCCAGTAGTATACCGAGCTACGAGCAGTACTTC
cdr3_aa: CASSIPSYEQYF
v_call: TRBV19
clone_size: -
j_call: TRBJ2-7
d_call: -

cdr3_nt: TGCGCCAGCAGCTTGGGGGACAGGGGGATTTACAATGAGCAGTTCTTC
cdr3_aa: CASSLGDRGIYNEQFF
v_call: TRBV5-1
clone_size: once
j_call: TRBJ2-1
d_call: TRBD1

cdr3_nt: TGTGCCAGCAGTAATCCGACAGGGAGTGATACCTTC
cdr3_aa: CASSNPTGSDTF
v_call: TRBV6-5
clone_size: -
j_call: TRBJ1-2
d_call: TRBD1

cdr3_nt: TGTGCCAGCAGTGCGCACAGTAGTCTTGCCTACGAGCAGTACTTC
cdr3_aa: CASSAHSSLAYEQYF
v_call: TRBV27
clone_size: -
j_call: TRBJ2-7
d_call: -

cdr3_nt: TGTGCCAGTAGGAAAGAGGTCCTGGGGGGGAATTCACCCCTCCACTTT
cdr3_aa: CASRKEVLGGNSPLHF
v_call: TRBV19
clone_size: -
j_call: TRBJ1-6
d_call: -

cdr3_nt: TGTGCCAGCTCACCACTTTGGACAGGGAGGGCCACAGATACGCAGTATTTT
cdr3_aa: CASSPLWTGRATDTQYF
v_call: TRBV18
clone_size: once
j_call: TRBJ2-3
d_call: -

cdr3_nt: TGTGCCATCAGTGACAGTAACACTGAAGCTTTCTTT
cdr3_aa: CAISDSNTEAFF
v_call: TRBV10-3
clone_size: -
j_call: TRBJ1-1
d_call: -

cdr3_nt: TGCGCCAGCAGCTTACAGGGTTCCCAGCCCCAGCATTTT
cdr3_aa: CASSLQGSQPQHF
v_call: TRBV5-1
clone_size: -
j_call: TRBJ1-5
d_call: -

cdr3_nt: TGCGCCAGCAGCACACTGACAGGGGTGGACACAGATACGCAGTATTTT
cdr3_aa: CASSTLTGVDTDTQYF
v_call: TRBV5-1
clone_size: -
j_call: TRBJ2-3
d_call: TRBD1

cdr3_nt: TGTGCCAGCAGATCAGGGGGCAATGAGCAGTTCTTC
cdr3_aa: CASRSGGNEQFF
v_call: TRBV25-1
clone_size: once
j_call: TRBJ2-1
d_call: TRBD1

cdr3_nt: TGTGCCAGCAGCTTAGGGGGCCTCCACAATGAGCAGTTCTTC
cdr3_aa: CASSLGGLHNEQFF
v_call: TRBV5-4
clone_size: -
j_call: TRBJ2-1
d_call: TRBD1

cdr3_nt: TGCGCCAGCAGCCAAAGATATCGGGAAAATCACTATGGCTACACCTTC
cdr3_aa: CASSQRYRENHYGYTF
v_call: TRBV4-3
clone_size: -
j_call: TRBJ1-2
d_call: -

cdr3_nt: TGTGCCAGCCGTTCGGACAGGGCCTCTGGAAACACCATATATTTT
cdr3_aa: CASRSDRASGNTIYF
v_call: TRBV5-4
clone_size: once
j_call: TRBJ1-3
d_call: TRBD1

cdr3_nt: TGTGCCAGCAGTACCCCAACCGGGACAGGGAACACCGGGGAGCTGTTTTTT
cdr3_aa: CASSTPTGTGNTGELFF
v_call: TRBV27
clone_size: -
j_call: TRBJ2-2
d_call: TRBD1

cdr3_nt: TGTGCCACTTCCGGGACAGGGGACACCGGGGAGCTGTTTTTT
cdr3_aa: CATSGTGDTGELFF
v_call: TRBV6-6
clone_size: few
j_call: TRBJ2-2
d_call: TRBD1

cdr3_nt: TGCGCCAGCAGCTCTGACACAATTAATGAAAAACTGTTTTTT
cdr3_aa: CASSSDTINEKLFF
v_call: TRBV5-1
clone_size: -
j_call: TRBJ1-4
d_call: -

cdr3_nt: TGTGCCAGCACCCGCAGGACTAGCGGCACAGATACGCAGTATTTT
cdr3_aa: CASTRRTSGTDTQYF
v_call: TRBV5-6
clone_size: -
j_call: TRBJ2-3
d_call: TRBD2

cdr3_nt: TGTGCCAGCAGCTTTTGGGGGACAGCCTCCTACGAGCAGTACTTC
cdr3_aa: CASSFWGTASYEQYF
v_call: TRBV5-8
clone_size: few
j_call: TRBJ2-7
d_call: TRBD1

cdr3_nt: TGCGCCAGCAGCTTGGGCGGGGGTACTAACTATGGCTACACCTTC
cdr3_aa: CASSLGGGTNYGYTF
v_call: TRBV5-1
clone_size: -
j_call: TRBJ1-2
d_call: -

cdr3_nt: TGTGCCAGCAGCGTAGGGGAAGGGGAGGGCACAGATACGCAGTATTTT
cdr3_aa: CASSVGEGEGTDTQYF
v_call: TRBV9
clone_size: -
j_call: TRBJ2-3
d_call: -

cdr3_nt: TGCGCCAGCAAGGCTGAACTAGCGGGCTACAATGAGCAGTTCTTC
cdr3_aa: CASKAELAGYNEQFF
v_call: TRBV5-1
clone_size: -
j_call: TRBJ2-1
d_call: TRBD2

cdr3_nt: TGTGCCAGCACCGGGACAGGGGAATTCTACGAGCAGTACTTC
cdr3_aa: CASTGTGEFYEQYF
v_call: TRBV6-1
clone_size: -
j_call: TRBJ2-7
d_call: TRBD1

cdr3_nt: TGTGCCAGTAGAAAAATGACAGGGGGAGATACTGAAGCTTTCTTT
cdr3_aa: CASRKMTGGDTEAFF
v_call: TRBV19
clone_size: -
j_call: TRBJ1-1
d_call: TRBD1

cdr3_nt: TGTGCCAGCAGTCCCCGGACTAGCGGGTCCTCAGATACGCAGTATTTT
cdr3_aa: CASSPRTSGSSDTQYF
v_call: TRBV28
clone_size: -
j_call: TRBJ2-3
d_call: TRBD2

cdr3_nt: TGCGCCAGCAGCGAGACAGGAGCACTTAACTATGGCTACACCTTC
cdr3_aa: CASSETGALNYGYTF
v_call: TRBV5-1
clone_size: -
j_call: TRBJ1-2
d_call: -

cdr3_nt: TGTGCCAGCAGCCCGAAAACTAGGAGGTTTAACAATGAGCAGTTCTTC
cdr3_aa: CASSPKTRRFNNEQFF
v_call: TRBV5-6
clone_size: -
j_call: TRBJ2-1
d_call: -

cdr3_nt: TGTGCCACCACGGCGGCGGGGGGGTCCTACGAGCAGTACTTC
cdr3_aa: CATTAAGGSYEQYF
v_call: TRBV19
clone_size: -
j_call: TRBJ2-7
d_call: TRBD2

cdr3_nt: TGTGCCAGCAGCATCACCCTAGCGGGGGCTAAAGAGACCCAGTACTTC
cdr3_aa: CASSITLAGAKETQYF
v_call: TRBV11-2
clone_size: -
j_call: TRBJ2-5
d_call: TRBD2

cdr3_nt: TGTGCCAGCTCAGCGGACAGGTCGGGTGGCTACACCTTC
cdr3_aa: CASSADRSGGYTF
v_call: TRBV18
clone_size: once
j_call: TRBJ1-2
d_call: TRBD1

cdr3_nt: TGCGCCAGCACTGGGCAGGGGGGCTACACCTTC
cdr3_aa: CASTGQGGYTF
v_call: TRBV10-2
clone_size: -
j_call: TRBJ1-2
d_call: -

cdr3_nt: TGTGCCAGCAGAATGACTCGGGTCGAGGCTTTCTTT
cdr3_aa: CASRMTRVEAFF
v_call: TRBV2
clone_size: -
j_call: TRBJ1-1
d_call: -

cdr3_nt: TGTGCCAGCAGTAACTCAGGGGGGTCAGATACGCAGTATTTT
cdr3_aa: CASSNSGGSDTQYF
v_call: TRBV27
clone_size: -
j_call: TRBJ2-3
d_call: -

cdr3_nt: TGTGCCAGCAGTGAAAGTCTAGGTTTTGGCACAGATACGCAGTATTTT
cdr3_aa: CASSESLGFGTDTQYF
v_call: TRBV6-1
clone_size: -
j_call: TRBJ2-3
d_call: -

cdr3_nt: TGCAGCGTTGGGGGGACTAGCGGGGCTCACTCCTACAATGAGCAGTTCTTC
cdr3_aa: CSVGGTSGAHSYNEQFF
v_call: TRBV29-1
clone_size: -
j_call: TRBJ2-1
d_call: TRBD2

cdr3_nt: TGTGCCAGAAGCCAGAACGCCGGGACAGGGACTTTCATGAACACTGAAGCTTTCTTT
cdr3_aa: CARSQNAGTGTFMNTEAFF
v_call: TRBV7-5
clone_size: -
j_call: TRBJ1-1
d_call: -

cdr3_nt: TGCGCCAGCAGGGCTGACAGGGACCTTTTTCTCGAGCAGTACTTC
cdr3_aa: CASRADRDLFLEQYF
v_call: TRBV5-1
clone_size: once
j_call: TRBJ2-7
d_call: TRBD1

cdr3_nt: TGTGCCAGCTCACCACGATACGAGTACAATCAGCCCCAGCATTTT
cdr3_aa: CASSPRYEYNQPQHF
v_call: TRBV18
clone_size: -
j_call: TRBJ1-5
d_call: -